Presented here are 22 T cell receptor beta chains from one specimen sequenced in a study of T cells in Graves' hyperthyroidism and ophthalmopathy. Researchers amplified the TCR beta CDR3 regions from RNA transcripts. Carried out on the TCR CDR3, a first-round RT-PCR used the HTBI primer set. TCRdb independently ran MiXCR on the multiplex PCR reads; one entry per CDR3 protein. The repertoire holds 350,000 or so distinct CDR3 sequences, with around 18% as singletons. The material sequenced was blood. These receptors all come from a woman aged 35 to 49 with Graves' ophthalmopathy.

V and J are TRBV12-3 or TRBV12-4 and TRBJ2-5, with 11 nucleotides matching TRBD1. Losses at the gene ends were 5 bases for V and 6 bases for J; bases not matched to a gene: 5. The CDR3 is made up of 14 amino acids. CDR3: CASSPGTGGKTQYF. For the CDR3, the DNA is TGTGCCAGCAGTCCCGGGACAGGGGGAAAGACCCAGTACTTC.

The genes are TRBV19 and TRBJ2-7, with 9 bases fitting TRBD1. The CDR3 is made up of 13 amino acids. Germline CDR1 is LNHDA and CDR2 is SQIVND (reference sequence). The trim removed 3 bases at V and 6 bases at J, leaving 3 bases unmatched. The CDR3 DNA reads TGTGCCAGTAGTATTACAGGGGGCGCCGAGCAGTACTTC. Its translation is CASSITGGAEQYF.

This clonotype turned up a few times. The chain employs TRBV5-1 and TRBJ1-2; no definite D call. V was trimmed by 2 bases and J by 0 bases, leaving 11 bases between them. The CDR3 covers 15 residues. CDR1 is SGHRS and CDR2 is YFSETQ in the germline V gene. In nucleotides, the CDR3 is TGCGCCAGCAGCTTTGGACCGCCGTCTAACTATGGCTACACCTTC. Protein product: CASSFGPPSNYGYTF.

The rearrangement links TRBV29-1 to TRBJ1-5; D perhaps matches TRBD1 (5 bases). V was clipped by 4 bases and J by 7 bases, with 17 bases between them. Per the germline V gene, CDR1 is SQVTM and CDR2 is ANQGSEA. The CDR3 consists of 14 residues. CDR3 residues: CSVATGTVGQPQHF. In nucleotides, the CDR3 is TGCAGCGTTGCCACCGGGACGGTAGGGCAGCCCCAGCATTTT. Variable domain in full (rest from reference TRBV29-1 and TRBJ1-5): SAVISQKPSRDICQRGTSLTIQCQVDSQVTMMFWYRQQPGQSLTLIATANQGSEATYESGFVIDKFPISRPNLTFSTLTVSNMSPEDSSIYLCSVATGTVGQPQHFGDGTRLSIL.

This clonotype came up many times. V and J are TRBV28 and TRBJ2-2; 8 nucleotides match TRBD2. V gave up 4 bases and J gave up 5 bases; unmatched junction bases: 6. CDR1 and CDR2 (germline): MDHEN, SYDVKM. CDR3 size: 15 residues. The CDR3 region is CASSSGLVRTGELFF. The DNA of the CDR3 is TGTGCCAGCAGTTCGGGACTAGTTCGGACCGGGGAGCTGTTTTTT.

This clonotype was seen at least ten times. This chain uses TRBV19 with TRBJ2-2; D not certain. The V end was cut by 3 bases, the J end by 8 bases, with 10 bases between. The CDR3 contains 13 residues. Germline CDR1 reads LNHDA; CDR2 reads SQIVND (reference sequence). In nucleotides, the CDR3 is TGTGCCAGTAGTATCAAAATGGGAGGGGAGCTGTTTTTT. This encodes CASSIKMGGELFF.

This clonotype was seen repeatedly, ten times or more. The chain combines TRBV7-2 with TRBJ2-2; 8 bases are shared with TRBD2. The V gene's germline CDR1 is SGHTA and CDR2 FQGNSA. This CDR3 has 17 residues. The ends lost 0 bases at V and 7 bases at J; junction bases unmatched: 10. DNA for the CDR3: TGTGCCAGCAGCTTAGCGGGGGCGGGAGGAATTTACGGGGAGCTGTTTTTT. This translates into CASSLAGAGGIYGELFF.

This clonotype was observed many times. This chain joins TRBV4-1 and TRBJ2-7, with a possible D match to TRBD2 (5 bases). Deletions cut 1 base from V and 1 base from J, with 8 bases between. The germline V gene encodes CDR1 MGHRA and CDR2 YSYEKL. The CDR3 has 14 residues. The CDR3 sequence is CASSQVTGSYEQYF. The CDR3 nucleotides are TGCGCCAGCAGCCAAGTTACGGGGTCCTACGAGCAGTACTTC.

Comment on this clonotype: Mismatch with germline at one junction end may stem from a read error. The CDR3 DNA follows: TGTGCCAGCGGAGCGGATAGCAATCAGCCCCAGCCTTTT. As protein: CASGADSNQPQPF. The rearrangement joins TRBV28 to TRBJ1-5; D uncertain. The CDR3 extends over 13 amino acids. Germline CDR1 is MDHEN and CDR2 is SYDVKM.

At least ten counts were recorded for this clonotype. The chain links TRBV6-2 or TRBV6-3 to TRBJ2-7, with 7 bases fitting TRBD2. Germline CDR1 and CDR2: MNHEY and SVGEGT. The CDR3 has 13 amino acids. Trimming took 6 bases from V and 6 from J; bases not matched to a gene: 8. CDR3 DNA sequence: TGTGCCAGCAGCCGGGACTATCAGGTCGAGCAGTACTTC. Translation gives CASSRDYQVEQYF.

This clonotype was seen at least ten times. This sequence joins TRBV7-2 and TRBJ2-7, with TRBD2 matching over 11 bases. The ends lost 5 bases at V and 3 bases at J; junction bases unmatched: 3. CDR1 is SGHTA and CDR2 is FQGNSA in the germline V gene. The CDR3 is made up of 14 amino acids. Here the CDR3 DNA reads TGTGCCAGCAGCCGGACTAGCGGGTTCTACGAGCAGTACTTC. It is translated as CASSRTSGFYEQYF.

This clonotype was recorded at least ten times. This rearrangement joins TRBV7-2 to TRBJ2-3; no definite D call. The CDR3 runs to 14 residues. The germline CDR1 and CDR2 sequences are SGHTA and FQGNSA. V lost 0 bases and J lost 5, with 9 bases in between. The CDR3 loop reads CASSLAHLGDTQYF. The CDR3 DNA sequence: TGTGCCAGCAGCTTAGCGCACTTAGGAGATACGCAGTATTTT. Full variable domain (rest looked up from reference TRBV7-2 and TRBJ2-3): GAGVSQSPSNKVTEKGKDVELRCDPISGHTALYWYRQSLGQGLEFLIYFQGNSAPDKSGLPSDRFSAERTGGSVSTLTIQRTQQEDSAVYLCASSLAHLGDTQYFGPGTRLTVL.

Many counts were recorded for this clonotype. The rearrangement links TRBV6-5 to TRBJ1-1, with 10 bases that match TRBD1. Germline CDR1 and CDR2: MNHEY and SVGAGI. This CDR3 has 15 amino acids. V trimming: 4 bases; J trimming: 5 bases; junction bases outside the gene matches: 7. The CDR3 nucleotides are TGTGCCAGCAGTTCTCGGACAGGGGGGGGGACTGAAGCTTTCTTT. Its protein is CASSSRTGGGTEAFF.

This chain links TRBV19 with TRBJ1-1; perhaps TRBD1 as D (6 bases). Germline V gene lookup returns CDR1 LNHDA and CDR2 SQIVND (reference sequence). V was cut by 4 bases and J by 7 bases, with 10 bases left in between. This CDR3 region has 12 residues. CDR3 sequence reads: CASSKTQGEAFF. The CDR3 DNA follows: TGTGCCAGTAGTAAGACACAGGGTGAAGCTTTCTTT.

This clonotype was seen ten or more times. This CDR3 reads CASSKGVNTEAFF. In DNA form, the CDR3 reads TGTGCCAGCTCAAAGGGAGTGAACACTGAAGCTTTCTTT. This chain connects TRBV18 to TRBJ1-1; D is undetermined. With 5 bases removed from V and 0 bases from J, the gap between germline ends came to 7 bases. This CDR3 region has 13 residues. CDR1 and CDR2 (germline): KGHSH, LQKENI.

This clonotype was counted between two and nine times. J is TRBJ1-5 and V is TRBV25-1, with D unresolved. CDR1 and CDR2 from the germline V gene are MGHDK and SYGVNS. There are 12 residues in the CDR3. V dropped 8 bases and J dropped 7 bases, with 12 bases sitting between them. CDR3 protein: CASGPPGQPQHF. The CDR3 DNA sequence: TGTGCCAGCGGTCCTCCGGGACAGCCCCAGCATTTT.

Many counts were recorded for this clonotype. The chain joins TRBV6-5 to TRBJ2-2; the D is unclear. The germline V gene encodes CDR1 MNHEY and CDR2 SVGAGI. V was cut by 2 bases and J by 7 bases, with 14 bases left in between. The CDR3 runs to 15 residues. Written as DNA, the CDR3 is TGTGCCAGCAGTTACCCTAGTTTGTGGGGCGGGGAGCTGTTTTTT. Protein: CASSYPSLWGGELFF.

This clonotype occurred many times. The rearrangement joins TRBV20-1 to TRBJ1-1, with 8 bases identical to TRBD1. Germline loops: CDR1 DFQATT, CDR2 SNEGSKA (reference sequence). V lost 4 bases to trimming and J lost 12 bases; unmatched junction nucleotides: 10. The CDR3 runs 12 residues. CDR3 sequence (DNA): TGCAGTGCTAAACGAGGACAGGGACCACCTTTCTTT. Its translation is CSAKRGQGPPFF.

This clonotype was observed many times. The rearrangement links TRBV7-2 to TRBJ2-5; 12 bases agree with TRBD2. V was pared by 0 bases and J by 0 bases, with 8 bases of the junction left unmatched. CDR3 size: 19 residues. The germline CDR1 and CDR2 sequences are SGHTA and FQGNSA. CDR3 amino acids: CASSLALAGGPGDQETQYF. The CDR3 DNA reads as TGTGCCAGCAGCTTAGCCCTAGCGGGAGGGCCGGGGGACCAAGAGACCCAGTACTTC.

The chain employs TRBV30 and TRBJ2-5, with D perhaps matching TRBD1 or TRBD2 (6 bases each). Deletions cut 0 bases from V and 5 bases from J, with 13 bases between. This CDR3 contains 14 residues. Germline V CDR1 and CDR2: GTSNPN, SVGIG (reference sequence). DNA for the CDR3: TGTGCCTGGAGTGTCCGAAGGAGGGGGGAGACCCAGTACTTC. Encoded protein: CAWSVRRRGETQYF.

There are many counts of this clonotype. This sequence joins TRBV7-8 and TRBJ2-1; D possibly uses TRBD1 or TRBD2 (5 bases each). V gave up 4 bases and J gave up 9 bases, with 13 bases separating them. CDR1 and CDR2 (germline): SGHVS, FQNEAQ. This CDR3 contains 13 residues. CDR3 protein: CASSSGQLGEQFF. The CDR3 DNA is TGTGCCAGCAGCTCGGGGCAGCTCGGTGAGCAGTTCTTC. Based on the CDR3 plus reference TRBV7-8 and TRBJ2-1, the full variable domain is GAGVSQSPRYKVAKRGQDVALRCDPISGHVSLFWYQQALGQGPEFLTYFQNEAQLDKSGLPSDRFFAERPEGSVSTLKIQRTQQEDSAVYLCASSSGQLGEQFFGPGTRLTVL.

This clonotype was detected many times. The V gene is TRBV5-4, the J gene TRBJ2-5, with D tentatively TRBD1 (5 bases). Germline V gives CDR1 SGHNT, CDR2 YYREEE (reference sequence). Trimming left V 4 bases short and J 1 base short, with 17 bases between. The CDR3 extends over 16 amino acids. The CDR3 here is CASSMVAGHGQETQYF. For the CDR3, the DNA is TGTGCCAGCAGCATGGTAGCTGGACACGGCCAAGAGACCCAGTACTTC.